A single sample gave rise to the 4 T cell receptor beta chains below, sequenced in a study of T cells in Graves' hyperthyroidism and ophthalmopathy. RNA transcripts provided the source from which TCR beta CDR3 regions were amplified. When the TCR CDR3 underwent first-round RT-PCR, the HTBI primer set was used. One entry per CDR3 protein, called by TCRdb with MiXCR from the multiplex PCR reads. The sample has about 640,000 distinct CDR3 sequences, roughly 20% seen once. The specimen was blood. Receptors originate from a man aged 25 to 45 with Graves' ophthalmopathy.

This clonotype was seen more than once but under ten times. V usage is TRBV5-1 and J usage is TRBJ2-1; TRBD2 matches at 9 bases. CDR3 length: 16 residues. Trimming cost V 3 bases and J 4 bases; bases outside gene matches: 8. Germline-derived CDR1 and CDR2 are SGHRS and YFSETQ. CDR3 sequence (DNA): TGCGCCAGCAGCTCAGGGACTAGCCCGCCTTACAATGAGCAGTTCTTC. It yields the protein CASSSGTSPPYNEQFF.

CDR3 protein: CASSLVAGGLRRDNEQFF. The DNA for the CDR3 is TGTGCCAGCAGTTTAGTAGCGGGAGGGCTTCGTCGGGACAATGAGCAGTTCTTC. The chain links TRBV27 to TRBJ2-1, with 11 bases that match TRBD2. Germline CDR1 is MNHEY and CDR2 is SMNVEV (reference sequence). The CDR3 spans 18 residues. J was trimmed by 5 bases and V by 2 bases; bases with no gene match: 11.

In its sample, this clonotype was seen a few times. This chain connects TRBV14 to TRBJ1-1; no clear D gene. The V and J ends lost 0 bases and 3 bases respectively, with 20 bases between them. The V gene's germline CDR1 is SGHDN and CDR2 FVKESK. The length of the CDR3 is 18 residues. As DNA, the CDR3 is TGTGCCAGCAGCCAAGACGGAACCTGGCGGGTTGCGGACACTGAAGCTTTCTTT. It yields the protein CASSQDGTWRVADTEAFF.

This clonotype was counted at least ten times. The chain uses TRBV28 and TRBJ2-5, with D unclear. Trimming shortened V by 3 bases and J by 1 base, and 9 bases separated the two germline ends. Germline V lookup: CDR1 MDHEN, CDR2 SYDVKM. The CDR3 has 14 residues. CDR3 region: CASSFQTLQETQYF. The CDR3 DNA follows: TGTGCCAGCAGTTTCCAGACCCTCCAAGAGACCCAGTACTTC.